This T cell receptor beta chain was found in a study of blood T cell repertoires in COVID-19. Study context: Collection of acute and convalescent COVID-19 samples took place in the United States, Italy and Spain. T cells, B-cell-depleted T cells, or PBMCs provided the cDNA or gDNA that served as material.

Here immunoSEQ multiplex PCR was the method, and the copy in TCRdb shows in-frame clones only, minus some. This sample yields just over 15,000 clones, of which 80% are seen a single time; 15% to 20% belongs to the top ten. This clonotype was sampled from a human donor in a cohort sampled during active COVID-19. What was sequenced was peripheral blood.

CDR3 region: CASSPGGGEAFF. CDR3 in DNA: TGTGCCAGCAGCCCCGGGGGGGGTGAAGCTTTCTTT. This chain links TRBV6-6 with TRBJ1-1; a possible D gene is TRBD1 (5 bases). This CDR3 has 12 residues. V was trimmed by 6 bases and J by 7 bases, leaving 12 bases between them. The V gene's germline CDR1 is MNHNY and CDR2 SVGAGI (reference sequence).